These 9 T cell receptor beta chains originate from one sample sequenced in a study of T cells after yellow fever vaccination. Via MiXCR, TCRdb re-called the 5' RACE reads, giving one row per CDR3 protein. The sample holds about 300,000 distinct CDR3 sequences, roughly 7% seen once. Source: PBMCs, taken approximately 40 days after the first yellow fever vaccination. The receptors originated from a man between 18 and 35 years old who received the YFV17D yellow fever vaccine.

The V gene is TRBV5-6, the J gene TRBJ1-2; no reliable D call. Germline CDR1 is SGHDT and CDR2 is YYEEEE. V lost 6 bases, J lost 3 bases, and 12 bases lay in between. The CDR3 covers 13 residues. The CDR3 nucleotides are TGTGCCAGCAACGTGAAGGAGGACTATGGCTACACCTTC. It specifies CASNVKEDYGYTF.

This clonotype was observed many times. J is TRBJ2-1 and V is TRBV5-1; TRBD2 matches at 9 bases. V was pared by 0 bases and J by 7 bases, with 5 bases of the junction left unmatched. The CDR3 spans 15 residues. Germline V gene data show CDR1 as SGHRS and CDR2 as YFSETQ. CDR3 region: CASSLESGGSNEQFF. The CDR3 bases are TGCGCCAGCAGCTTGGAGAGCGGGGGGTCTAATGAGCAGTTCTTC.

V and J are TRBV11-1 and TRBJ1-1; D might be TRBD1 (6 bases). The CDR3 contains 18 residues. CDR1 and CDR2 from the germline V gene are SGHAT and FQDESV (reference sequence). Trimming pared 0 bases from V and 5 bases from J, leaving 22 bases between. The CDR3, as DNA: TGTGCCAGCAGCTTAGCTCGGGACAATCGGCAGGGACGAACTGAAGCTTTCTTT. This gives the protein CASSLARDNRQGRTEAFF.

The chain uses TRBV5-1 and TRBJ1-1; tentative D call: TRBD1 (6 bases). This CDR3 spans 15 amino acids. Germline loops: CDR1 SGHRS, CDR2 YFSETQ. Trimming removed 4 bases from V and 0 bases from J, with 13 bases in between. The CDR3 DNA follows: TGCGCCAGCAGCCAAACGAGACAGGTGAACACTGAAGCTTTCTTT. It yields the protein CASSQTRQVNTEAFF.

The sample holds many counts of this clonotype. V and J are TRBV5-1 and TRBJ2-1; 9 positions agree with TRBD2. The CDR3 spans 15 residues. Germline assignment: CDR1 SGHRS and CDR2 YFSETQ. The J segment lost 7 bases and the V segment lost 2 bases, leaving 7 bases of the junction unmatched. The DNA of the CDR3 is TGCGCCAGCAGCTTCGGCGGGGGGGTCGGTAATGAGCAGTTCTTC. It specifies CASSFGGGVGNEQFF.

This rearrangement joins TRBV4-3 to TRBJ2-2, with D tentatively TRBD2 (6 bases). Trimming removed 5 bases at V and 3 bases at J, with 10 bases between. The CDR3 runs to 14 residues. Germline V gives CDR1 LGHNA, CDR2 YSLEER. The CDR3 reads CASSGTYDTGELFF. The CDR3 nucleotides are TGCGCCAGCAGCGGGACTTACGACACCGGGGAGCTGTTTTTT.

Ten or more counts support this clonotype. The J gene is TRBJ1-2, the V gene TRBV7-9; D call uncertain. V was pared by 7 bases and J by 8 bases, with 17 bases between. CDR1 is SEHNR and CDR2 is FQNEAQ in the germline V gene (reference sequence). CDR3 length equals 13 residues. The CDR3 DNA is TGTGCCAGCATTGTAATGGGTGACGGCGGCTACACCTTC. This encodes CASIVMGDGGYTF. The full variable domain, its missing parts supplied by reference TRBV7-9 and TRBJ1-2, is DTGVSQNPRHKITKRGQNVTFRCDPISEHNRLYWYRQTLGQGPEFLTYFQNEAQLEKSRLLSDRFSAERPKGSFSTLEIQRTEQGDSAMYLCASIVMGDGGYTFGSGTRLTVV.

The chain recombines TRBV18 with TRBJ2-7; 10 nucleotides line up with TRBD1. The CDR3 runs 15 residues. CDR1 and CDR2 from the germline V gene are KGHSH and LQKENI. The V gene end was trimmed by 3 bases and the J gene end by 2 bases; junction bases not matched to a gene: 4. This CDR3 is CASSPGQGNPYEQYV. The DNA of the CDR3 is TGTGCCAGCTCACCGGGACAGGGGAACCCCTACGAGCAGTACGTC.

This clonotype showed up just a few times. In DNA, the CDR3 is TGCGCCAGCAGCTTGGAGGTGTCAAAGCAGGGTTATGGCTACACCTTC. Translating gives CASSLEVSKQGYGYTF. This sequence joins TRBV5-1 and TRBJ1-2, with D possibly being TRBD1 (5 bases). The CDR3 consists of 16 residues. The V end was cut by 0 bases, the J end by 5 bases, with 17 bases between. Germline CDR1 SGHRS, CDR2 YFSETQ.